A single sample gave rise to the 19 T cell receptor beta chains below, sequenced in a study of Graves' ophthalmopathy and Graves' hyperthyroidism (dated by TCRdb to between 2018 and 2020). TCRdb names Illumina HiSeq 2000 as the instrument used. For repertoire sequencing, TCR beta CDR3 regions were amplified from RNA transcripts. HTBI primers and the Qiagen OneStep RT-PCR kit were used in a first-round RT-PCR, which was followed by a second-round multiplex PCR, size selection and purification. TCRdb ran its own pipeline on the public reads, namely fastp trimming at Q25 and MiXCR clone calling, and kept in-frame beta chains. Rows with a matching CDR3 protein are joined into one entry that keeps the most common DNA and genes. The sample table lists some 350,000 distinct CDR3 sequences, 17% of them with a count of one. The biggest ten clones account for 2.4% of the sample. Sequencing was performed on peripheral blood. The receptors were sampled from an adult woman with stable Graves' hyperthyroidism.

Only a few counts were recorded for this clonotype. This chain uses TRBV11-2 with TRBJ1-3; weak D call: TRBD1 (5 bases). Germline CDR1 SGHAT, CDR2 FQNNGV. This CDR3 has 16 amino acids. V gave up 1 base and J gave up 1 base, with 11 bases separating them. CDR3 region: CASSLVSAGSGNTIYF. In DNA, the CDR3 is TGTGCCAGCAGCTTAGTTTCAGCAGGGTCTGGAAACACCATATATTTT. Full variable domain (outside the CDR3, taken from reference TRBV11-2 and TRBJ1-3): EAGVAQSPRYKIIEKRQSVAFWCNPISGHATLYWYQQILGQGPKLLIQFQNNGVVDDSQLPKDRFSAERLKGVDSTLKIQPAKLEDSAVYLCASSLVSAGSGNTIYFGEGSWLTVV.

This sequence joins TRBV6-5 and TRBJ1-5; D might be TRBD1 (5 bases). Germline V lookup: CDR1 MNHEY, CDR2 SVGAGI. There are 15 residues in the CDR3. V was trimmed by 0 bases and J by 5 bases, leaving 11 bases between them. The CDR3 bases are TGTGCCAGCAGTTACTCGATCGACAGAGATCAGCCCCAGCATTTT. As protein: CASSYSIDRDQPQHF.

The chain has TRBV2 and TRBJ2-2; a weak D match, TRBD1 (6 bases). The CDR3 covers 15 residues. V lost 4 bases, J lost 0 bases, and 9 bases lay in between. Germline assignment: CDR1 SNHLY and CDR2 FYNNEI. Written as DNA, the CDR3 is TGTGCCAGCAGTGGGACAGCCACGAACACCGGGGAGCTGTTTTTT. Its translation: CASSGTATNTGELFF.

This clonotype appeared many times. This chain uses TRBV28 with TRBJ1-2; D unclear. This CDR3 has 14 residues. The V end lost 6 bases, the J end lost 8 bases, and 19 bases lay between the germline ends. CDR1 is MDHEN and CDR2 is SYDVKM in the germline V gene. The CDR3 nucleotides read TGTGCCAGCAGAATTACGACCCCTTTAGGGGGCTACACCTTC. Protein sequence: CASRITTPLGGYTF.

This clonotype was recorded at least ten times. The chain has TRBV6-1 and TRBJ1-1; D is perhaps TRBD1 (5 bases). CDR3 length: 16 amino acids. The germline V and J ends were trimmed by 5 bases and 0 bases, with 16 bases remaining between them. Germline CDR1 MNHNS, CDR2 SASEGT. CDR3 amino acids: CASSPPLGTVNTEAFF. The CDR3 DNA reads TGTGCCAGCAGTCCTCCCCTTGGGACCGTGAACACTGAAGCTTTCTTT.

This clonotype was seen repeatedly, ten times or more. The CDR3 protein is CASSLMGQGAQGYEQYF. The CDR3 region has the DNA TGCGCCAGCAGCTTGATGGGACAGGGGGCGCAGGGCTACGAGCAGTACTTC. This chain joins TRBV5-1 and TRBJ2-7, with TRBD1 matching 12 bases. From germline, CDR1 is SGHRS and CDR2 YFSETQ. The trim removed 1 base at V and 3 bases at J, leaving 8 bases unmatched. There are 17 residues in the CDR3.

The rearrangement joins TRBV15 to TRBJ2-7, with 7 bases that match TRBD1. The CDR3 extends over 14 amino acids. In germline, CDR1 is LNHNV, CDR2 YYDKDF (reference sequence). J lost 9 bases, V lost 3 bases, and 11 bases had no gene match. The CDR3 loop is CATSSDRQGLRQYF. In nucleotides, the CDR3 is TGTGCCACCAGCAGTGACCGACAGGGCCTACGGCAGTACTTC.

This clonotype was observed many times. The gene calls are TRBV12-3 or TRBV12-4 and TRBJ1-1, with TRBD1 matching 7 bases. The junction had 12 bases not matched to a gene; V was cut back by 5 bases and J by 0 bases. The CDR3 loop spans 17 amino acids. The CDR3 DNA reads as TGTGCCAGCAGTCCGGGACAGAGGGGGAGGATGAACACTGAAGCTTTCTTT. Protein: CASSPGQRGRMNTEAFF.

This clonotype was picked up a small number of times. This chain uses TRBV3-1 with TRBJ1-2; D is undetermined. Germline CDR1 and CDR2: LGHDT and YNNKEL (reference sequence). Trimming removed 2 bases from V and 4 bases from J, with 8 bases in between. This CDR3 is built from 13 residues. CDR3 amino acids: CASSQRQGYGYTF. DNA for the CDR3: TGTGCCAGCAGCCAAAGACAAGGCTATGGCTACACCTTC.

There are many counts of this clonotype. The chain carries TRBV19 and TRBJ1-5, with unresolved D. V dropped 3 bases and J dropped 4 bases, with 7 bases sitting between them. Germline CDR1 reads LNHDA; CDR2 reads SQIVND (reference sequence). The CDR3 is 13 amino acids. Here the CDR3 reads CASSIGRNQPQHF. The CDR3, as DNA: TGTGCCAGTAGTATCGGACGGAATCAGCCCCAGCATTTT. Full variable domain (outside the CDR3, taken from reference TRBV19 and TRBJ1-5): DGGITQSPKYLFRKEGQNVTLSCEQNLNHDAMYWYRQDPGQGLRLIYYSQIVNDFQKGDIAEGYSVSREKKESFPLTVTSAQKNPTAFYLCASSIGRNQPQHFGDGTRLSIL.

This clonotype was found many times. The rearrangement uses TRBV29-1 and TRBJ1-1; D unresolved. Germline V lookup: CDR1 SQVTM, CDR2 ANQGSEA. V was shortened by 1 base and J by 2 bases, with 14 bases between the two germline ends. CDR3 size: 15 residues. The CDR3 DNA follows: TGCAGCGTTGAAGGGGTGGGAGTTACTAACACTGAAGCTTTCTTT. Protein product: CSVEGVGVTNTEAFF. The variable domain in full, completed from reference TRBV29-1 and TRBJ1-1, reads SAVISQKPSRDICQRGTSLTIQCQVDSQVTMMFWYRQQPGQSLTLIATANQGSEATYESGFVIDKFPISRPNLTFSTLTVSNMSPEDSSIYLCSVEGVGVTNTEAFFGQGTRLTVV.

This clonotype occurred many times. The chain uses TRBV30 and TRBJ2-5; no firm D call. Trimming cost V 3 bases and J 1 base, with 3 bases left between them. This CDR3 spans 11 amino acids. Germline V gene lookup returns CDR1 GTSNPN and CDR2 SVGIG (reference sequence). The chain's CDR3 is CAWSSQETQYF. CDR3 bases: TGTGCCTGGAGCTCCCAAGAGACCCAGTACTTC.

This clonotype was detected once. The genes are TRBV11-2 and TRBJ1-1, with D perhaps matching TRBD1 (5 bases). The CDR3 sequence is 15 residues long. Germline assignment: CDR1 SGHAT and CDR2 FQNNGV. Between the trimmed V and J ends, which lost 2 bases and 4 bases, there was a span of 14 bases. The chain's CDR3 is CASSLQGGVRTEAFF. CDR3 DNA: TGTGCCAGCAGCTTACAGGGTGGCGTACGCACTGAAGCTTTCTTT.

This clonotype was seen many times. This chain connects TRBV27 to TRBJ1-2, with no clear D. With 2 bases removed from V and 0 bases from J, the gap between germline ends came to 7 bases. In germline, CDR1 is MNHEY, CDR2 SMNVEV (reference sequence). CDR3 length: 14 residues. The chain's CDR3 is CASSLAGPNYGYTF. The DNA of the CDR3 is TGTGCCAGCAGTTTAGCAGGACCTAACTATGGCTACACCTTC.

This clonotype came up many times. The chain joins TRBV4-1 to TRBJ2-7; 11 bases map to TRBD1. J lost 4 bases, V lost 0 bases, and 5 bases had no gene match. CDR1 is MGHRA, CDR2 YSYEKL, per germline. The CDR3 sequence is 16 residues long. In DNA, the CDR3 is TGCGCCAGCAGCCAAGACCGGACAGGGGGCTTGTACGAGCAGTACTTC. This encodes CASSQDRTGGLYEQYF.

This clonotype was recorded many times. CDR3 nucleotide sequence: TGTGCCAGCAGCCCGAGGGCACAGATGAACACTGAAGCTTTCTTT. Residues: CASSPRAQMNTEAFF. V gene TRBV7-6 combines with J gene TRBJ1-1; D unclear. The germline V gene has CDR1 SGHVS and CDR2 FNYEAQ. Trimming removed 5 bases at V and 0 bases at J, with 13 bases between. The CDR3 totals 15 residues. The whole variable domain, remainder taken from reference TRBV7-6 and TRBJ1-1, is GAGVSQSPRYKVTKRGQDVALRCDPISGHVSLYWYRQALGQGPEFLTYFNYEAQQDKSGLPNDRFSAERPEGSISTLTIQRTEQRDSAMYRCASSPRAQMNTEAFFGQGTRLTVV.

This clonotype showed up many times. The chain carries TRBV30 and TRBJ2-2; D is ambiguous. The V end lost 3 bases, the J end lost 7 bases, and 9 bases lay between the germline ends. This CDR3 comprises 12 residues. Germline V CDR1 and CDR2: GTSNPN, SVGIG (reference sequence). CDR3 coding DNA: TGTGCCTGGAGCCACGAGAGCGGGGAGCTGTTTTTT. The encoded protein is CAWSHESGELFF.

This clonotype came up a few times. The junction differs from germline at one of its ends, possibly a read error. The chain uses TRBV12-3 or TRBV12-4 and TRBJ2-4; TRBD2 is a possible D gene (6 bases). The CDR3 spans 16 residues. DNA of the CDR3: TGTGCCAGCAGTCTCACTGGGGACTCTCTCCTGAACATTAAGTACTTC. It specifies CASSLTGDSLLNIKYF.

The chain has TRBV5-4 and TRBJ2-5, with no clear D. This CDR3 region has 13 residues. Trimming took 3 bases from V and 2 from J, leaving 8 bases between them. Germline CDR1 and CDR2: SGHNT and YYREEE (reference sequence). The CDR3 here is CASSSEPQETQYF. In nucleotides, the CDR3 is TGTGCCAGCAGCTCAGAACCTCAAGAGACCCAGTACTTC.